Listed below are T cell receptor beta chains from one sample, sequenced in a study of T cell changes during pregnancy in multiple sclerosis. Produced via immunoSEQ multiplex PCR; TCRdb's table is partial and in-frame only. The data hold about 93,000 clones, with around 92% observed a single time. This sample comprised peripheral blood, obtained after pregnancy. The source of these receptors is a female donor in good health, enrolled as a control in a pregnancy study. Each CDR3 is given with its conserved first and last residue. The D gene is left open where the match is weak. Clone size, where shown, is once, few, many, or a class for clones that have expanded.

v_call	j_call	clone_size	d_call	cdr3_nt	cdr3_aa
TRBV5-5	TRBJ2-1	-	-	TGTGCCAGCAGCTTGGCCGTCGACAGGTGGAATGAGCAGTTCTTC	CASSLAVDRWNEQFF
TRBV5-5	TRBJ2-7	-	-	TGTGCCAGCAGCTTGGGACAGGCCTTGGCCTACGAGCAGTACTTC	CASSLGQALAYEQYF
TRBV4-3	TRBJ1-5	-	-	TGCGCCAGCAGCCAAGATCTAGTATATAGGGGCCGGAATCAGCCCCAGCATTTT	CASSQDLVYRGRNQPQHF
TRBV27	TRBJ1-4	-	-	TGTGCCAGCAGTTTGAGAGGCCAGTGGGCAACTAATGAAAAACTGTTTTTT	CASSLRGQWATNEKLFF
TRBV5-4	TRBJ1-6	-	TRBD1	TGTGCCAGCAGCCCCCGAGGGGGCGTTAATTCACCCCTCCACTTT	CASSPRGGVNSPLHF
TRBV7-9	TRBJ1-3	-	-	TGTGCCAGCAGCTTACAGAGACAGAGCTCTGGAAACACCATATATTTT	CASSLQRQSSGNTIYF
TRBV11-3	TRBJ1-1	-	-	TGTGCCAGCAGCCGGGGAGGGCTGAACACTGAAGCTTTCTTT	CASSRGGLNTEAFF
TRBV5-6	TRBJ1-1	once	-	TGTGCCAGCAGCTTGGTTGCGGGTTTGAACACTGAAGCTTTCTTT	CASSLVAGLNTEAFF
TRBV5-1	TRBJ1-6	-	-	TGCGCCAGCAGCCTCCGGACTCCTGCCTATAATTCACCCCTCCACTTT	CASSLRTPAYNSPLHF
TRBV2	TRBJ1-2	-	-	TGTGCCAGCAGTGTATCCTTAGCTAACTATGGCTACACCTTC	CASSVSLANYGYTF
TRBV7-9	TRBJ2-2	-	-	TGTGCCAGCAGCTTTCGACAGGATACTAACACCGGGGAGCTGTTTTTT	CASSFRQDTNTGELFF
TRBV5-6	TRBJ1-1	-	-	TGTGCCAGCAGCTTGGTATGGGCTTTGAACACTGAAGCTTTCTTT	CASSLVWALNTEAFF
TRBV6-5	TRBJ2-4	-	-	TGTGCCAGCCGGAAGGATTCAGGAATTCAGTACTTC	CASRKDSGIQYF
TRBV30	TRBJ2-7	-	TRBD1	TGTGCCTGGGGTGGAGGGACAGGGTCCTACGAGCAGTACTTC	CAWGGGTGSYEQYF
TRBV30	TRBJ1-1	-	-	TGTGCCTGGAGTCCAGGGCAGAACACTGAAGCTTTCTTT	CAWSPGQNTEAFF
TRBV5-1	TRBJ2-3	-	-	TGCGCCAGCAGCTTGCAAGGACAAGGTCCAGATACGCAGTATTTT	CASSLQGQGPDTQYF
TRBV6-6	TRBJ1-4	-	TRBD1	TGTGCCAGCAATCCAGGGGGCTTTGAAAAACTGTTTTTT	CASNPGGFEKLFF
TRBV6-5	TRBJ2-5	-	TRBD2	TGTGCCAGCAGTTACGGGGGGGTAGAGACCCAGTACTTC	CASSYGGVETQYF
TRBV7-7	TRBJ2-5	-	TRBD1	TGTGCTAGCAGTCTCGGGACAGCCCAAGAGACCCAGTACTTC	CASSLGTAQETQYF
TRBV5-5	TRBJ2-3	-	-	TGTGCCAGCAGCCTTCCCGGGACTTGGGAGTTGTATTTT	CASSLPGTWELYF
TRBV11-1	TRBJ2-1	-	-	TGTGCCAGCAGCCCCGCCCCCGACACCTACAATGAGCAGTTCTTC	CASSPAPDTYNEQFF
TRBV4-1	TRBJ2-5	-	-	TGCGCCAGCAGCCGTGGCTTGTCCGACCAAGAGACCCAGTACTTC	CASSRGLSDQETQYF
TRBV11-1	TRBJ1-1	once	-	TGTGCCAGCAGCTTAAAGCGGACCGCGAACACTGAAGCTTTCTTT	CASSLKRTANTEAFF
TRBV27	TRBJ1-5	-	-	TGTGCCAGCAGCTTCCCCAATCAGCCCCAGCATTTT	CASSFPNQPQHF
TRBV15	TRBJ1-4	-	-	TGTGCCACCAGCAGACCAGAGGGATTTAATGAAAAACTGTTTTTT	CATSRPEGFNEKLFF
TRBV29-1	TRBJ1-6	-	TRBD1	TGCAGCTGCTCAACGGGACAGGGGATCAATTCACCCCTCCACTTT	CSCSTGQGINSPLHF
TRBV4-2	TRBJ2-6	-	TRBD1	TGTGCCAGCAGCCAAGCAGGGGACAGTGGTCTTGTCGGGGCCAACGTCCTGACTTTC	CASSQAGDSGLVGANVLTF